The text below deals with one TCR beta chain. The sample originates from a study of T cell responses to AZD1222 COVID-19 vaccine. Profiling relied on immunoSEQ multiplex PCR, and the TCRdb table lists in-frame clones only, not all of them. The sample yields approximately 120,000 clones, about nine tenths seen once. CDR1 is LGHDT and CDR2 is YNNKEL in the germline V gene (reference sequence). The CDR3 length is 14 residues. Trimming left V 0 bases short and J 5 bases short, with 11 bases between. The rearrangement links TRBV3-1 (or the pseudogene TRBV3-2) to TRBJ2-7; weak D call: TRBD2 (5 bases). The receptor was derived from an adult who received the AZD1222 COVID-19 vaccine. Sequenced material: peripheral blood, taken 28 days after the second AZD1222 dose. The CDR3 loop reads CASSQEDLGNEQYF. CDR3 sequence (DNA): TGTGCCAGCAGCCAAGAGGACCTCGGGAACGAGCAGTACTTC.